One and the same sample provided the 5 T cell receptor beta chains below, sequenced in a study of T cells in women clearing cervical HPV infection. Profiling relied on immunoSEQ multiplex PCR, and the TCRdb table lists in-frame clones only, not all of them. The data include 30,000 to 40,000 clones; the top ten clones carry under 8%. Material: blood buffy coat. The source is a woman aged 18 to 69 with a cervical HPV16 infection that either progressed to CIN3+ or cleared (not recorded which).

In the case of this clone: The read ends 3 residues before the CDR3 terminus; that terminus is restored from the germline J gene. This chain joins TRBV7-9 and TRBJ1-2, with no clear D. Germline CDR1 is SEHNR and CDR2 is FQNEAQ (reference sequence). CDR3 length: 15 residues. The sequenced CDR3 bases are TGTGCCAGCAGCTTATTAAGCGGATCCTCCTACGAC. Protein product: CASSLLSGSSYD. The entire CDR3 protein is CASSLLSGSSYDYTF.

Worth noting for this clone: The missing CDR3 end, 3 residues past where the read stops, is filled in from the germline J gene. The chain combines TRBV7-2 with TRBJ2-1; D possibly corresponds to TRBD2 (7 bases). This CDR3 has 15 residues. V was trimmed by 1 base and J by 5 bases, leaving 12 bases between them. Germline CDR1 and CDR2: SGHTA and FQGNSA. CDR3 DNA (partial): TGTGCCAGCAGCTTAGGTGGGGGGGCGAACAATGAG. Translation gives CASSLGGGANNE. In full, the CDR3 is CASSLGGGANNEQFF.

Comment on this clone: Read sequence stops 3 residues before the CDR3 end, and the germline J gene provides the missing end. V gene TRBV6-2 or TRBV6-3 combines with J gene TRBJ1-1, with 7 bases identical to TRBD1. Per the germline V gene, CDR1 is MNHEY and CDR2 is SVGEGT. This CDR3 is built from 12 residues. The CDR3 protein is CASSFEGAGAFF. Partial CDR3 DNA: TGTGCCAGCAGTTTCGAGGGGGCTGGG.

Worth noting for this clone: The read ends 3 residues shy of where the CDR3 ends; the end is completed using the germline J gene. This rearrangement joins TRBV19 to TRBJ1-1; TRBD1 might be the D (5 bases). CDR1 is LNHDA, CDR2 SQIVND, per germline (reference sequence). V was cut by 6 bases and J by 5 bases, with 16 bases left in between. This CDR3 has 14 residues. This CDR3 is CASRLGGRGTEAFF. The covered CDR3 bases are TGTGCCAGTAGGTTGGGGGGTCGGGGAACTGAA.

CDR3 amino acids: CASSYLDRVMNTEAFF. The part of the CDR3 DNA that was read is TGTGCCAGCAGTTACTTGGACAGGGTAATGAACACTGAA. The chain joins TRBV6-2 or TRBV6-3 to TRBJ1-1; 8 bases line up with TRBD1. Coverage ceases 3 residues before the CDR3 finishes, and the germline J gene fills in the end. Germline V CDR1 and CDR2: MNHEY, SVGEGT. V gave up 1 base and J gave up 0 bases; unmatched junction bases: 4. CDR3 length equals 16 residues.